The rows below give T cell receptor beta chains drawn from one sample of a study of blood T cell repertoires in COVID-19. Assay: immunoSEQ multiplex PCR; the TCRdb copy retains only in-frame clones and omits some. Of about 190,000 clones in the sample, 80% to 85% were seen once. The sample was peripheral blood. Receptor source: an elderly woman with COVID-19, enrolled during active disease. CDR3s include the opening cysteine and the closing phenylalanine or tryptophan. A D gene is named only where the DNA matches it firmly. Size values are once, few and many counts, or a class for expanded clones, and some rows have none.

TRBJ2-5 | NA | TRBV2 | NA | CASSELEVGGETQYF | TGTGCCAGCAGTGAACTCGAGGTGGGAGGAGAGACCCAGTACTTC
TRBJ1-1 | TRBD1 | TRBV4-1 | NA | CASSRTGNTEAFF | TGCGCCAGCAGCCGGACAGGGAACACTGAAGCTTTCTTT
TRBJ1-1 | NA | TRBV12-3/TRBV12-4 | NA | CASSFDSVTEAFF | TGTGCCAGCAGTTTCGACAGCGTCACTGAAGCTTTCTTT
TRBJ1-3 | NA | TRBV6-5 | NA | CASSYSLASGNTIYF | TGTGCCAGCAGTTACTCTTTAGCCTCTGGAAACACCATATATTTT
TRBJ2-1 | TRBD2 | TRBV5-1 | NA | CASSSVWASGGSYNEQFF | TGCGCCAGCAGCTCGGTTTGGGCTAGCGGAGGCTCCTACAATGAGCAGTTCTTC
TRBJ2-3 | TRBD2 | TRBV28 | NA | CAVALGTSGYSTDTQYF | TGTGCCGTTGCATTGGGGACTAGCGGGTACAGCACAGATACGCAGTATTTT
TRBJ2-5 | NA | TRBV18 | NA | CASSPPTNQETQYF | TGTGCCAGCTCACCACCGACAAACCAAGAGACCCAGTACTTC
TRBJ1-5 | TRBD1 | TRBV19 | NA | CASRRTGVQPQHF | TGTGCCAGTAGACGTACAGGGGTCCAGCCCCAGCATTTT
TRBJ2-7 | TRBD1 | TRBV24-1 | NA | CATSRSGGYEQYF | TGTGCCACCTCACGCTCAGGGGGCTACGAGCAGTACTTC
TRBJ1-2 | NA | TRBV27 | NA | CASSLVWGSGGYTF | TGTGCCAGCAGTTTAGTTTGGGGCTCTGGTGGCTACACCTTC
TRBJ2-1 | TRBD2 | TRBV29-1 | NA | CSVAGVRYNEQFF | TGCAGCGTGGCGGGAGTACGGTACAATGAGCAGTTCTTC
TRBJ2-1 | NA | TRBV7-6 | NA | CASSLVGSSYNEQFF | TGTGCCAGCAGCTTAGTAGGGAGCTCCTACAATGAGCAGTTCTTC
TRBJ2-3 | TRBD1 | TRBV7-2 | NA | CASSLSQGAGLTDTQYF | TGTGCCAGCAGCTTAAGCCAGGGGGCCGGACTCACAGATACGCAGTATTTT
TRBJ2-2 | TRBD2 | TRBV24-1 | NA | CATSGQGGAGELFF | TGTGCCACCAGTGGGCAGGGAGGGGCCGGGGAGCTGTTTTTT
TRBJ2-3 | NA | TRBV29-1 | NA | CSVQGHPTDTQYF | TGCAGCGTTCAGGGTCACCCCACAGATACGCAGTATTTT
TRBJ2-7 | NA | TRBV7-8 | NA | CASSLSPEGGMYEQYF | TGTGCCAGCAGCCTCAGCCCGGAAGGGGGAATGTACGAGCAGTACTTC
TRBJ2-2 | TRBD1 | TRBV19 | once | CASSIDRYRGSGANTGELFF | TGTGCCAGTAGTATAGATCGCTACAGGGGATCGGGCGCGAACACCGGGGAGCTGTTTTTT